This TCR beta chain was retrieved from a study of graft-versus-host responses after intestinal transplantation. Whole-study results and caveats: The study found high graft-versus-host to host-versus-graft clonal ratios in allografts of patients with graft-donor T cell macrochimerism.

With V trimmed by 10 bases and J by 2 bases, 5 bases remained unmatched. Germline V gives CDR1 MDHEN, CDR2 SYDVKM. The CDR3 runs to 13 residues. Sequencing used immunoSEQ multiplex PCR; TCRdb keeps in-frame clones, though not all of them. The sample lists some 140,000 clones; more than 90% were seen once. A remark on this clone: Its matching antigen is unknown.

Sequenced material: unstimulated CD4+ T cells sorted from spleen or lymph node cells, taken before intestinal transplant. This sequence joins TRBV28 and TRBJ1-3; TRBD1 agrees at 7 bases. The receptor comes from a human donor who received an intestinal transplant. The CDR3 is CAIKTGTGNTIYF. In DNA form, the CDR3 reads TGTGCCATAAAGACAGGGACTGGAAACACCATATATTTT. The whole variable domain, filled in from reference TRBV28 and TRBJ1-3, reads DVKVTQSSRYLVKRTGEKVFLECVQDMDHENMFWYRQDPGLGLRLIYFSYDVKMKEKGDIPEGYSVSREKKERFSLILESASTNQTSMYLCAIKTGTGNTIYFGEGSWLTVV.